This TCR beta chain was captured in a study of CD8+ T cells in alopecia areata. The sample's treatment: oral pan-JAK inhibitor, 5-10 mg twice daily. The CDR3 loop spans 13 amino acids. The junction had 6 bases not matched to a gene; V was cut back by 3 bases and J by 7 bases. CDR1 and CDR2 from the germline V gene are GTSNPN and SVGIG (reference sequence). Investigators isolated RNA and reverse transcribed it into cDNA to act as the sequencing template. Assay used: immunoSEQ multiplex PCR; TCRdb lists only in-frame clones, some missing. The table lists 110,000 or so clones, around three fifths of them singletons.

V is TRBV30 and J is TRBJ2-3; 8 bases are shared with TRBD2. The source was CD4+ T cells sorted from blood, collected at week 24, from a patient treated with tofacitinib. This sequence originates from a human donor with alopecia areata. CDR3 sequence (DNA): TGTGCCTGGAGCCGGACTAGCTCTAATACGCAGTATTTT. This gives the protein CAWSRTSSNTQYF. The full variable domain, completed using reference TRBV30 and TRBJ2-3, is SQTIHQWPATLVQPVGSPLSLECTVEGTSNPNLYWYRQAAGRGLQLLFYSVGIGQISSEVPQNLSASRPQDRQFILSSKKLLLSDSGFYLCAWSRTSSNTQYFGPGTRLTVL.